The clone carrying this T cell receptor (beta chain) came up many times. Its antigen is undetermined. This sample is part of a study of T cells in Graves' hyperthyroidism and ophthalmopathy. Across the whole study: Specimen type is peripheral blood, collected at initial diagnosis prior to any treatment. Study observations and caveats: Peripheral blood also featured most of the thyroid clonotypes expanded above 0.001. The model made its ophthalmopathy prediction, and onset followed a median around six months later.

V was shortened by 10 bases and J by 1 base, with 10 bases between the two germline ends. The CDR3 has 12 amino acids. Germline values: CDR1 MNHNS, CDR2 SASEGT. Lactation, pregnancy, other autoimmune disease or uncontrolled infection excluded patients. There were TCR beta CDR3 regions amplified from RNA transcripts. First-round RT-PCR targeting the TCR CDR3 was performed with the HTBI primer set. From the multiplex PCR reads, TCRdb called clonotypes with MiXCR, one entry per CDR3 protein. Of about 360,000 distinct CDR3 sequences in the sample, about 18% were seen once. The clonotype was recovered from a woman aged 18-30 years with Graves' hyperthyroidism. The source material was blood. This chain joins TRBV6-1 and TRBJ2-5; D is ambiguous. CDR3 protein: CATTHPQETQYF. The CDR3 nucleotides are TGTGCCACCACCCACCCCCAAGAGACCCAGTACTTC.